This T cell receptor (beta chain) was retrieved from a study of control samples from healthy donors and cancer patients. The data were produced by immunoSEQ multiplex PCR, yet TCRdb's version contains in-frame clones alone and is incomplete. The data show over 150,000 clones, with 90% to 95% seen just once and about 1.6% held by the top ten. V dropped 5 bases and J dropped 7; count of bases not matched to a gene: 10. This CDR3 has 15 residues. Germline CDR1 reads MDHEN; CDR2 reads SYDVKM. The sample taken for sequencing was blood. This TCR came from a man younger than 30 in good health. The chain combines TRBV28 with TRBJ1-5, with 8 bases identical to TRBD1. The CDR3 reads CASSPRQGRYQPQHF. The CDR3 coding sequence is TGTGCCAGCAGTCCTCGACAGGGGAGGTACCAGCCCCAGCATTTT.